A single sample is the source of the 5 T cell receptor beta chains below, sequenced in a study of blood T cell repertoires in COVID-19. Some clones are missing from TCRdb's copy, which holds only in-frame ones; the method was immunoSEQ multiplex PCR. The sample contains over 250,000 clones, more than 85% of which appear only once. Sequenced sample: peripheral blood. The receptors here all came from a person aged 18 to 30 with COVID-19, enrolled during active disease.

This clone was counted a single time. This chain connects TRBV28 to TRBJ1-3; D remains unclear. CDR3 length: 14 residues. V lost 3 bases and J lost 2, with 8 bases in between. The germline gives CDR1 MDHEN, CDR2 SYDVKM. The CDR3 DNA reads TGTGCCAGCAGTTTCCCGGGGACTGGAAACACCATATATTTT. Translated: CASSFPGTGNTIYF. Complete variable domain (other parts from reference TRBV28 and TRBJ1-3): DVKVTQSSRYLVKRTGEKVFLECVQDMDHENMFWYRQDPGLGLRLIYFSYDVKMKEKGDIPEGYSVSREKKERFSLILESASTNQTSMYLCASSFPGTGNTIYFGEGSWLTVV.

This sequence joins TRBV6-2 or TRBV6-3 and TRBJ2-1, with 7 positions matching TRBD2. The V and J ends lost 5 bases and 7 bases, in that order; junction bases with no gene match: 17. The CDR3 sequence is 17 residues long. CDR1 is MNHEY, CDR2 SVGEGT, per germline. The CDR3 sequence is CASSPGFRTRTENEQFF. The CDR3 DNA reads as TGTGCCAGCAGTCCCGGATTCAGGACTAGAACGGAAAATGAGCAGTTCTTC.

The chain recombines TRBV7-9 with TRBJ2-1, with D perhaps TRBD2 (6 bases). Per the germline V gene, CDR1 is SEHNR and CDR2 is FQNEAQ (reference sequence). The CDR3 spans 13 residues. V shed 2 bases and J shed 8 bases, with 10 bases lying between them. The CDR3 spells CASSLPGRYEQFF. Written as DNA, the CDR3 is TGTGCCAGCAGCTTACCAGGGAGGTATGAGCAGTTCTTC.

J is TRBJ2-7 and V is TRBV6-5; 9 bases match TRBD1. This CDR3 is built from 13 residues. Germline trimming cut 6 bases from V and 6 bases from J; bases unmatched to any gene: 6. Germline V gene lookup returns CDR1 MNHEY and CDR2 SVGAGI. This CDR3 is CASRKDRGIEQYF. The CDR3 bases are TGTGCCAGCAGAAAGGACAGGGGTATCGAGCAGTACTTC.

The gene calls are TRBV9 and TRBJ1-3; D is possibly TRBD1 (5 bases). The V and J ends lost 3 bases and 1 base respectively, with 26 bases between them. Germline assignment: CDR1 SGDLS and CDR2 YYNGEE. The CDR3 is made up of 20 amino acids. This CDR3 reads CASSAPQFTSDSASGNTIYF. CDR3 bases: TGTGCCAGCAGCGCCCCGCAATTTACCAGTGACAGTGCTTCTGGAAACACCATATATTTT.